Listed here are 19 T cell receptor beta chains from one sample, sequenced in a study of blood T cell repertoires in COVID-19. This table comes from immunoSEQ multiplex PCR, and its TCRdb copy is limited to in-frame clones, with some not included. The table records about 330,000 clones, around 84% of them present only once. Sequenced input: PBMCs or T cells enriched from blood (not recorded which). These receptors originate from a woman between 18 and 29 years old who had recovered from COVID-19.

The chain employs TRBV15 and TRBJ2-3; D is possibly TRBD2 (5 bases). Germline V gives CDR1 LNHNV, CDR2 YYDKDF (reference sequence). This CDR3 comprises 15 residues. V was pared by 3 bases and J by 2 bases, with 12 bases between. The CDR3 coding sequence is TGTGCCACCAGCAGGGACTCCCCAACCACAGATACGCAGTATTTT. The encoded protein is CATSRDSPTTDTQYF.

Note on this clone: An end of the junction does not agree with germline; a read error may underlie this. The V call is TRBV24-1, the J call TRBJ2-2; no reliable D call. The CDR3 covers 13 residues. Germline CDR1 is KGHDR and CDR2 is SFDVKD. The CDR3, as DNA: TGTGCCGCCAGTCCAGCGAACACCGGGGAGCTGTTTTTT. It is translated as CAASPANTGELFF.

The V call is TRBV28, the J call TRBJ1-2; the D gene is possibly TRBD1 (6 bases). V was trimmed by 1 base and J by 5 bases, leaving 14 bases between them. This CDR3 has 15 amino acids. Germline-derived CDR1 and CDR2 are MDHEN and SYDVKM. The DNA of the CDR3 is TGTGCCAGCAGTTTATCCCCCAGGGGCGGATATGGCTACACCTTC. The encoded protein is CASSLSPRGGYGYTF.

The rearrangement links TRBV27 to TRBJ2-7, with 7 bases matching TRBD1. The CDR3 contains 16 residues. CDR1 is MNHEY, CDR2 SMNVEV, per germline (reference sequence). V shed 5 bases, J shed 1 base, and the junction held 11 bases outside the gene matches. The CDR3 DNA sequence: TGTGCCAGCAGTGCCGAAACAGGGGTCGCGTCCTACGAGCAGTACTTC. This gives the protein CASSAETGVASYEQYF.

The genes are TRBV5-8 and TRBJ2-7, with 12 bases lining up with TRBD2. CDR1 and CDR2 from the germline V gene are SGHTS and YDEGEE. With 4 bases clipped from V and 5 bases from J, the junction kept 7 bases outside the gene matches. The CDR3 length is 15 residues. The CDR3 reads CASSTRLAGDNEQYF. CDR3 nucleotides: TGTGCCAGCAGCACACGACTAGCGGGAGACAACGAGCAGTACTTC.

The CDR3 DNA reads as TGTGCCAGCTTGGTTACAGCGGGGTATGGCACTGAAGCTTTCTTT. Translating it yields CASLVTAGYGTEAFF. The chain links TRBV2 to TRBJ1-1, with D unclear. Germline V gene sequence: CDR1 SNHLY, CDR2 FYNNEI. The V and J ends lost 8 bases and 4 bases respectively, with 20 bases between them. The CDR3 runs to 15 residues. Using reference TRBV2 and TRBJ1-1 for the parts outside the CDR3, the full variable domain is EPEVTQTPSHQVTQMGQEVILRCVPISNHLYFYWYRQILGQKVEFLVSFYNNEISEKSEIFDDQFSVERPDGSNFTLKIRSTKLEDSAMYFCASLVTAGYGTEAFFGQGTRLTVV.

The chain couples TRBV11-2 to TRBJ2-7, with TRBD2 matching 7 bases. CDR3 length: 16 residues. J gave up 0 bases and V 0 bases, and 5 bases lay outside the gene matches. Germline V lookup: CDR1 SGHAT, CDR2 FQNNGV. The CDR3 here is CASSLDAGASSYEQYF. In DNA form, the CDR3 reads TGTGCCAGCAGCTTAGATGCGGGAGCAAGCTCCTACGAGCAGTACTTC.

The chain couples TRBV30 to TRBJ1-2, with a weak D call TRBD1 (6 bases). The CDR3 contains 15 residues. V lost 0 bases, J lost 2 bases, and 13 bases lay in between. The germline V gene has CDR1 GTSNPN and CDR2 SVGIG (reference sequence). The CDR3 region is CAWSVRGQLNYGYTF. The CDR3 coding sequence is TGTGCCTGGAGTGTACGTGGACAGCTAAACTATGGCTACACCTTC.

This clone came up once. The rearrangement links TRBV28 to TRBJ1-4, with TRBD1 identical over 10 bases. The germline V gene has CDR1 MDHEN and CDR2 SYDVKM. This CDR3 region has 15 residues. After removal of 2 bases from V and 11 bases from J, the junction contained 8 bases not matched to a gene. DNA for the CDR3: TGTGCCAGCAGTTTAGGGGGACAGGGGCCGCATAAACTGTTTTTT. Its protein product is CASSLGGQGPHKLFF.

The chain carries TRBV5-1 and TRBJ1-3, with TRBD1 as a possible D gene (5 bases). Trimming took off 0 bases at V and 7 bases at J, with 11 bases between the two ends. From germline, CDR1 is SGHRS and CDR2 YFSETQ. The CDR3 has 14 amino acids. The CDR3 loop reads CASSLAEGRNTIYF. DNA of the CDR3: TGCGCCAGCAGCTTGGCCGAGGGGAGGAACACCATATATTTT.

V and J are TRBV9 and TRBJ2-7, with D tentatively TRBD1 (5 bases). CDR1 and CDR2 from the germline V gene are SGDLS and YYNGEE. CDR3 size: 13 residues. Trimming left V 4 bases short and J 7 bases short, with 15 bases between. This CDR3 reads CASSPGLPGEQYF. CDR3 bases: TGTGCCAGCAGCCCCGGCCTGCCAGGGGAGCAGTACTTC.

V is TRBV24-1 and J is TRBJ1-4; TRBD1 agrees at 11 bases. This CDR3 is built from 16 residues. The germline CDR1 and CDR2 sequences are KGHDR and SFDVKD. The V and J ends lost 7 bases and 7 bases, in that order; junction bases with no gene match: 10. This chain's CDR3 is CATSDGPGQGAEKLFF. The CDR3 nucleotides read TGTGCCACCAGCGATGGCCCCGGACAGGGGGCTGAAAAACTGTTTTTT.

The V gene is TRBV3-1 (or the pseudogene TRBV3-2), the J gene TRBJ1-2; 10 positions agree with TRBD1. The CDR3 totals 14 residues. V trimming: 4 bases; J trimming: 7 bases; junction bases outside the gene matches: 6. Germline assignment: CDR1 LGHDT and CDR2 YNNKEL (reference sequence). The CDR3 region has the DNA TGTGCCAGCAGCCTCGGGACAGGGGATCGTGGCTACACCTTC. Protein: CASSLGTGDRGYTF.

The chain has TRBV4-1 and TRBJ1-2; 9 bases line up with TRBD1. Germline V gene data show CDR1 as MGHRA and CDR2 as YSYEKL. The CDR3 is 14 residues long. Trimming cost V 4 bases and J 5 bases; bases outside gene matches: 5. DNA for the CDR3: TGCGCCAGCAGCCCAGGACAGGGGATTTATGGCTACACCTTC. This codes for CASSPGQGIYGYTF.

The rearrangement joins TRBV28 to TRBJ2-3, with 7 bases fitting TRBD2. Trimming took 4 bases from V and 2 from J; bases not matched to a gene: 3. From germline, CDR1 is MDHEN and CDR2 SYDVKM. The CDR3 consists of 14 residues. CDR3 nucleotides: TGTGCCAGCAGTTCTACTAGCGACACAGATACGCAGTATTTT. This encodes CASSSTSDTDTQYF.

CDR3 in DNA: TGTGCCAGCAGCCAGACTAGCGGGGGAACGGATACGCAGTATTTT. It yields the protein CASSQTSGGTDTQYF. V and J are TRBV5-8 and TRBJ2-3, with 12 nucleotides matching TRBD2. With V trimmed by 4 bases and J by 6 bases, 6 bases remained unmatched. The length of the CDR3 is 15 residues. CDR1 and CDR2 from the germline V gene are SGHTS and YDEGEE.

The CDR3 protein is CASSLDAGVTGELFF. The DNA of the CDR3 is TGCGCCAGCAGCTTGGATGCGGGGGTTACCGGGGAGCTGTTTTTT. The chain employs TRBV5-1 and TRBJ2-2; TRBD2 aligns across 7 bases. The CDR3 has 15 amino acids. J gave up 5 bases and V 0 bases, and 4 bases lay outside the gene matches. Germline V CDR1 and CDR2: SGHRS, YFSETQ.

V is TRBV28 and J is TRBJ2-1; 7 bases align to TRBD2. CDR1 MDHEN and CDR2 SYDVKM come from the germline V gene. This CDR3 contains 16 residues. V was pared by 5 bases and J by 6 bases, with 13 bases of the junction left unmatched. CDR3 loop: CASSLVGGGIPNEQFF. The CDR3 bases are TGTGCCAGCAGTCTAGTGGGGGGAGGGATTCCCAATGAGCAGTTCTTC.

This clone was seen a single time. The chain is built from TRBV28 and TRBJ1-1; 7 bases fit TRBD1. Germline V gene lookup returns CDR1 MDHEN and CDR2 SYDVKM. The ends lost 6 bases at V and 6 bases at J; junction bases unmatched: 7. There are 13 residues in the CDR3. CDR3 sequence: CASRQTGTAEAFF. The CDR3 bases are TGTGCCAGCAGGCAGACAGGGACCGCTGAAGCTTTCTTT.